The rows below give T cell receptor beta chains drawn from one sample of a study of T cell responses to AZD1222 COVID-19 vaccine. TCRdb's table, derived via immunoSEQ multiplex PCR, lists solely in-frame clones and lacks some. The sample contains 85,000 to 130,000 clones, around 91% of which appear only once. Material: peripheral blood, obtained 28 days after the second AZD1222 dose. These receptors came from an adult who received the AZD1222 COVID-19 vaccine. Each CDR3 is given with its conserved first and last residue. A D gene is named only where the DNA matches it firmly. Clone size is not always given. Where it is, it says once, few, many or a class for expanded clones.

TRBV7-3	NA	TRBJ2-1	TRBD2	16	TGTGCCAGCAGCCCAGGTGGCGGGAGGACGAACAATGAGCAGTTCTTC	CASSPGGGRTNNEQFF
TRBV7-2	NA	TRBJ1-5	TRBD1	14	TGTGCCAGCAGCGCTGGACAGGCGGCGAGACCCCAGCATTTT	CASSAGQAARPQHF
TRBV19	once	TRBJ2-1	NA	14	TGTGCCAGTAGTACAGGGTTGAATTTCAATGAGCAGTTCTTC	CASSTGLNFNEQFF
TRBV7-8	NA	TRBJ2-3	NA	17	TGTGCCAGCAGCTTATACGCTGGCGAATTAAACACAGATACGCAGTATTTT	CASSLYAGELNTDTQYF
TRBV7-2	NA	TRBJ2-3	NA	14	TGTGCCAGCAGCCCGGCAAGGAGCACAGATACGCAGTATTTT	CASSPARSTDTQYF
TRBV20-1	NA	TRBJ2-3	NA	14	TGCAGTGCTAGTGGGAGGGGGTACACAGATACGCAGTATTTT	CSASGRGYTDTQYF
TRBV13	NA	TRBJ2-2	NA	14	TGTGCCAGCAGCTTAGGGGGTTTAACCGGGGAGCTGTTTTTT	CASSLGGLTGELFF
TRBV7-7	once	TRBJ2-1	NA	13	TGTGCTAGCAGCTCGGGCCCCTCATATGAGCAGTTCTTC	CASSSGPSYEQFF
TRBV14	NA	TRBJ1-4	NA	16	TGTGCCAGCAGCCAAACCCTGGGGTTGCCGAATGAGGAACTGTTTTTT	CASSQTLGLPNEELFF
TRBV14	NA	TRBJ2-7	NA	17	TGTGCCAGCAGCCAGGTTAGGACTGGTGGGCTCCCTTACGAGCAGTACTTC	CASSQVRTGGLPYEQYF
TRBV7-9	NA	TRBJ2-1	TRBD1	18	TGTGCCAGCAGCTTAGTCGCCGTCCGGGACAGCTTCTACAATGAGCAGTTCTTC	CASSLVAVRDSFYNEQFF
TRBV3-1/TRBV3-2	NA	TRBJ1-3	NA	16	TGTGCCAGCAGCCACTTCCTTCGGACAGAAGGAAACACCATATATTTT	CASSHFLRTEGNTIYF
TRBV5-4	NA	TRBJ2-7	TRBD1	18	TGTGCCAGCAGCTTGGACCCTCCCGGGACAGGGGTATTTGTCGAGCAGTACTTC	CASSLDPPGTGVFVEQYF
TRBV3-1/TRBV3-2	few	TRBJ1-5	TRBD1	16	TGTGCCAGCAGCCACTCCGGGACAGGGGACCATCAGCCCCAGCATTTT	CASSHSGTGDHQPQHF
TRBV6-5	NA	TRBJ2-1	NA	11	TGTGCCGGCCAAGGGGGGAGGATGCAGTTCTTC	CAGQGGRMQFF
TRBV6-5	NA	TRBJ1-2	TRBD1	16	TGTGCCAGCAGTTACTCGATAGGGACAGAAAACTATGGCTACACCTTC	CASSYSIGTENYGYTF
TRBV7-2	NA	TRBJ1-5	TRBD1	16	TGTGCCAGCAGCTTAGCCGTGGACAGGGCCGATCAGCCCCAGCATTTT	CASSLAVDRADQPQHF